These T cell receptor beta chains were read from a single sample in a study of T cell responses to AZD1222 COVID-19 vaccine. Assay: immunoSEQ multiplex PCR; the TCRdb copy retains only in-frame clones and omits some. The sample lists around 81,000 clones, approximately 90% seen once, with around 8% in the top ten. This material consisted of peripheral blood, taken 28 days after the second AZD1222 dose. Source of these receptors: an adult who received the AZD1222 COVID-19 vaccine. The CDR3 runs from the conserved cysteine through the conserved F or W. The D gene is left open where the match is weak. The size of a clone is reported for some rows only, either as once, few or many, or as a class for expanded clones.

clone_size: .; v_call: TRBV3-1/TRBV3-2; j_call: TRBJ2-1; d_call: .; cdr3_nt: TGTGCCAGCAGCCAAGTTTTAGGGATCGAGCAGTTCTTC; cdr3_aa: CASSQVLGIEQFF
clone_size: .; v_call: TRBV19; j_call: TRBJ2-1; d_call: .; cdr3_nt: TGTGCCAGTAGCGCCGGGACTTCAAGCTCCTACAATGAGCAGTTCTTC; cdr3_aa: CASSAGTSSSYNEQFF
clone_size: .; v_call: TRBV19; j_call: TRBJ1-1; d_call: TRBD1; cdr3_nt: TGTGCCAGTAGTAGGACGCACAGGGGGCGCGGAGGTAGGGCTGAAGCTTTCTTT; cdr3_aa: CASSRTHRGRGGRAEAFF
clone_size: .; v_call: TRBV7-3; j_call: TRBJ2-4; d_call: .; cdr3_nt: TGTGCCAGCAGCACACGGGACGGACTAGCCAAAAACATTCAGTACTTC; cdr3_aa: CASSTRDGLAKNIQYF
clone_size: .; v_call: TRBV19; j_call: TRBJ2-7; d_call: TRBD2; cdr3_nt: TGTGCCGCCTCAGTGGGACTAGCGGGAGGGGCCGAGCAGTACTTC; cdr3_aa: CAASVGLAGGAEQYF
clone_size: .; v_call: TRBV6-6; j_call: TRBJ2-6; d_call: .; cdr3_nt: TGTGCCAGCAGTCGAGACGAAGGCGACTCTGGGGCCAACGTCCTGACTTTC; cdr3_aa: CASSRDEGDSGANVLTF
clone_size: .; v_call: TRBV14; j_call: TRBJ2-7; d_call: TRBD2; cdr3_nt: TGTGCCAGCAGCCGGCTAAAAGGACTAGCGGGAGACGAGCAGTACTTC; cdr3_aa: CASSRLKGLAGDEQYF
clone_size: .; v_call: TRBV28; j_call: TRBJ2-7; d_call: TRBD1; cdr3_nt: TGTGCCAGCAGTCGACAGGGGGCCTACGAGCAGTACTTC; cdr3_aa: CASSRQGAYEQYF
clone_size: .; v_call: TRBV2; j_call: TRBJ2-1; d_call: .; cdr3_nt: TGTGCCAGCAGTCGGGACCCGCACGGGCGGCAGTTCTTC; cdr3_aa: CASSRDPHGRQFF
clone_size: .; v_call: TRBV30; j_call: TRBJ2-7; d_call: .; cdr3_nt: TGTGCCTGGAGTGGGAGGAACGAGCAGTACTTC; cdr3_aa: CAWSGRNEQYF
clone_size: .; v_call: TRBV19; j_call: TRBJ1-2; d_call: .; cdr3_nt: TGTGCCAGTAGTAGGTCAGGAGCCAAAGATTACGGCTACACCTTC; cdr3_aa: CASSRSGAKDYGYTF
clone_size: once; v_call: TRBV19; j_call: TRBJ1-1; d_call: TRBD1; cdr3_nt: TGTGCCAGTAGTATGACAGGGAAGAACACTGAAGCTTTCTTT; cdr3_aa: CASSMTGKNTEAFF
clone_size: .; v_call: TRBV6-6; j_call: TRBJ2-6; d_call: .; cdr3_nt: TGTGCCAGCAGTTACTGGGAAGGGGCCAACGTCCTGACTTTC; cdr3_aa: CASSYWEGANVLTF
clone_size: .; v_call: TRBV7-8; j_call: TRBJ2-7; d_call: TRBD1; cdr3_nt: TGTGCCAGCAGATGGGCAGGGGGCCACGAGCAGTACTTC; cdr3_aa: CASRWAGGHEQYF
clone_size: .; v_call: TRBV7-9; j_call: TRBJ2-2; d_call: .; cdr3_nt: TGTGCCAGCAGCTCGGACCGAGCCGGGGAGCTGTTTTTT; cdr3_aa: CASSSDRAGELFF
clone_size: .; v_call: TRBV7-8; j_call: TRBJ2-1; d_call: .; cdr3_nt: TGTGCCAGCAGCTTTAATCCCAATGAGCAGTTCTTC; cdr3_aa: CASSFNPNEQFF
clone_size: .; v_call: TRBV28; j_call: TRBJ2-3; d_call: TRBD1; cdr3_nt: TGTGCCAGCAGTCCCTCGACAGGGTCTAGCACAGATACGCAGTATTTT; cdr3_aa: CASSPSTGSSTDTQYF
clone_size: .; v_call: TRBV6-2/TRBV6-3; j_call: TRBJ1-2; d_call: TRBD1; cdr3_nt: TGTGCCAGCAGTTTGGGACAGTATGGCTACACCTTC; cdr3_aa: CASSLGQYGYTF
clone_size: .; v_call: TRBV4-1; j_call: TRBJ2-7; d_call: .; cdr3_nt: TGCGCCAGCAGCTTCGGACCCCCCTACGAGCAGTACTTC; cdr3_aa: CASSFGPPYEQYF
clone_size: .; v_call: TRBV4-1; j_call: TRBJ1-2; d_call: TRBD1; cdr3_nt: TGCGCCAGCAGCCATGCCGGGACAGTGGATGGCTACACCTTC; cdr3_aa: CASSHAGTVDGYTF
clone_size: .; v_call: TRBV28; j_call: TRBJ1-2; d_call: TRBD1; cdr3_nt: TGTGCCAGCAGCGAAACGGGACAGGGGAACTATGGCTACACCTTC; cdr3_aa: CASSETGQGNYGYTF
clone_size: .; v_call: TRBV4-3; j_call: TRBJ1-4; d_call: TRBD1; cdr3_nt: TGCGCCAGCAGCCAAGATTTTGGGACAGGGGCTAATGAAAAACTGTTTTTT; cdr3_aa: CASSQDFGTGANEKLFF
clone_size: .; v_call: TRBV27; j_call: TRBJ1-5; d_call: .; cdr3_nt: TGTGCCAGCAGTTTCGGAGCTGATCAGCCCCAGCATTTT; cdr3_aa: CASSFGADQPQHF
clone_size: .; v_call: TRBV7-9; j_call: TRBJ1-2; d_call: .; cdr3_nt: TGTGCCAGCAGCCCAGAGGGGGAGCGTGGCTACACCTTC; cdr3_aa: CASSPEGERGYTF
clone_size: .; v_call: TRBV5-3; j_call: TRBJ1-4; d_call: .; cdr3_nt: TGTGCCAGAACCGTGGCTACAGGGACAACTAATGAAAAACTGTTTTTT; cdr3_aa: CARTVATGTTNEKLFF
clone_size: .; v_call: TRBV2; j_call: TRBJ2-2; d_call: .; cdr3_nt: TGTGCCAGCAGTGACACTAGCCGGCACACCGGGGAGCTGTTTTTT; cdr3_aa: CASSDTSRHTGELFF
clone_size: .; v_call: TRBV4-2; j_call: TRBJ2-5; d_call: TRBD1; cdr3_nt: TGTGCCAGCAGCCATGGACAGGGTATAGAGACCCAGTACTTC; cdr3_aa: CASSHGQGIETQYF
clone_size: .; v_call: TRBV6-5; j_call: TRBJ1-1; d_call: .; cdr3_nt: TGTGCCAGCAGTTACTCAAGGGGGAACACTGAAGCTTTCTTT; cdr3_aa: CASSYSRGNTEAFF
clone_size: .; v_call: TRBV3-1/TRBV3-2; j_call: TRBJ1-5; d_call: .; cdr3_nt: TGTGCCAGCAGCCAATATCCGGGCGATAGCAATCAGCCCCAGCATTTT; cdr3_aa: CASSQYPGDSNQPQHF
clone_size: .; v_call: TRBV6-5; j_call: TRBJ2-1; d_call: .; cdr3_nt: TGTGCCAGCAGTTACCTCCGGGACGGCTACAATGAGCAGTTCTTC; cdr3_aa: CASSYLRDGYNEQFF
clone_size: .; v_call: TRBV7-2; j_call: TRBJ1-5; d_call: TRBD1; cdr3_nt: TGTGCCAGCAGTTACGACAGGGGCCAGCCCCAGCATTTT; cdr3_aa: CASSYDRGQPQHF
clone_size: .; v_call: TRBV9; j_call: TRBJ2-7; d_call: .; cdr3_nt: TGTGCCAGCAGCGTAGCCGGGTCCACTGTATACGAGCAGTACTTC; cdr3_aa: CASSVAGSTVYEQYF
clone_size: .; v_call: TRBV7-2; j_call: TRBJ2-7; d_call: .; cdr3_nt: TGTGCCAGCAGCTTAGACGTTAAGCGAACCTACGAGCAGTACTTC; cdr3_aa: CASSLDVKRTYEQYF
clone_size: .; v_call: TRBV29-1; j_call: TRBJ2-3; d_call: .; cdr3_nt: TGCAGCGTTGTTGGACGGCCCCTAGATACGCAGTATTTT; cdr3_aa: CSVVGRPLDTQYF
clone_size: .; v_call: TRBV29-1; j_call: TRBJ1-3; d_call: .; cdr3_nt: TGCAGCGTTGAGGACAACTCTCTCTCTGGAAACACCATATATTTT; cdr3_aa: CSVEDNSLSGNTIYF
clone_size: .; v_call: TRBV28; j_call: TRBJ2-3; d_call: .; cdr3_nt: TGTGCCAGCAGTCGAACCCGGACCGATACGCAGTATTTT; cdr3_aa: CASSRTRTDTQYF
clone_size: .; v_call: TRBV5-8; j_call: TRBJ1-2; d_call: TRBD1; cdr3_nt: TGTGCCAGCAGCAACGAGGGGGCAGGGCAAAACTATGGCTACACCTTC; cdr3_aa: CASSNEGAGQNYGYTF
clone_size: once; v_call: TRBV3-1/TRBV3-2; j_call: TRBJ2-3; d_call: .; cdr3_nt: TGTGCCAGCAGCCAAGGGACTACTTTCACAGATACGCAGTATTTT; cdr3_aa: CASSQGTTFTDTQYF
clone_size: .; v_call: TRBV29-1; j_call: TRBJ2-1; d_call: .; cdr3_nt: TGCAGCGTTGTAGGAAACAATGAGCAGTTCTTC; cdr3_aa: CSVVGNNEQFF
clone_size: .; v_call: TRBV6-2/TRBV6-3; j_call: TRBJ2-3; d_call: TRBD2; cdr3_nt: TGTGCCAGCAGTTACCCGGGACTAGCTGGGAGCACAGATACGCAGTATTTT; cdr3_aa: CASSYPGLAGSTDTQYF
clone_size: .; v_call: TRBV20-1; j_call: TRBJ2-3; d_call: .; cdr3_nt: TGCAGTGCTAGTGGGGAGGTTACGCAGTATTTT; cdr3_aa: CSASGEVTQYF
clone_size: once; v_call: TRBV5-1; j_call: TRBJ1-1; d_call: TRBD1; cdr3_nt: TGCGCCAGCAGCTTGGACGGACAGGGGAACACTGAAGCTTTCTTT; cdr3_aa: CASSLDGQGNTEAFF
clone_size: .; v_call: TRBV27; j_call: TRBJ2-6; d_call: TRBD1; cdr3_nt: TGTGCCACCCATCGTGGACAGGGGGCCCCTGGGGCCAACGTCCTGACTTTC; cdr3_aa: CATHRGQGAPGANVLTF
clone_size: .; v_call: TRBV21-1; j_call: TRBJ2-6; d_call: .; cdr3_nt: TGTGCCAGCAGCAAAGGCATTAACCAGGGGGACAGCCTCTTCTCTGGGGCCAACGTCCTGACTTTC; cdr3_aa: CASSKGINQGDSLFSGANVLTF
clone_size: .; v_call: TRBV5-6; j_call: TRBJ2-7; d_call: TRBD1; cdr3_nt: TGTGCCAGCAGCTTAGGGACAGGGGACGAGCAGTACTTC; cdr3_aa: CASSLGTGDEQYF
clone_size: .; v_call: TRBV19; j_call: TRBJ2-4; d_call: TRBD1; cdr3_nt: TGTGCCAGTAGTAGGGGGACAGGGAAAAACATTCAGTACTTC; cdr3_aa: CASSRGTGKNIQYF
clone_size: .; v_call: TRBV24-1; j_call: TRBJ2-2; d_call: .; cdr3_nt: TGTGCCACCTTAGAAGACCACACCGGGGAGCTGTTTTTT; cdr3_aa: CATLEDHTGELFF
clone_size: .; v_call: TRBV5-6; j_call: TRBJ1-6; d_call: .; cdr3_nt: TGTGCCAGCAGCTTAAGGCAGGGTGATTCACCCCTCCACTTT; cdr3_aa: CASSLRQGDSPLHF
clone_size: few; v_call: TRBV2; j_call: TRBJ2-1; d_call: .; cdr3_nt: TGTGCCAGCGGACTGGATTCCTACAATGAGCAGTTCTTC; cdr3_aa: CASGLDSYNEQFF
clone_size: .; v_call: TRBV7-9; j_call: TRBJ1-4; d_call: .; cdr3_nt: TGTGCCAGCAGCCCGAAATCCATGCTCGAAAAACTGTTTTTT; cdr3_aa: CASSPKSMLEKLFF